Listed here are 21 T cell receptor beta chains from one sample, sequenced in a study of blood T cell repertoires in COVID-19. The protocol was immunoSEQ multiplex PCR, while the TCRdb copy is restricted to in-frame clones and leaves out a portion. The sample lists around 170,000 clones, around 86% seen once, with around 6.5% in the top ten. The material sequenced was peripheral blood. The receptors were sampled from a woman between 40 and 55 years old with acute or convalescent COVID-19.

The V gene is TRBV5-5, the J gene TRBJ1-6, with D maybe TRBD1 (6 bases). V shed 5 bases and J shed 2 bases, with 8 bases lying between them. Germline CDR1 is SGHKS and CDR2 is YYEKEE (reference sequence). The CDR3 is 14 residues long. The CDR3 nucleotides read TGTGCCAGCAGGGACAGCACCTATAATTCACCCCTCCACTTT. Encoded protein: CASRDSTYNSPLHF.

This chain uses TRBV9 with TRBJ1-2; D not certain. The CDR3 contains 14 residues. V lost 3 bases and J 1 base, leaving 10 bases between the germline ends. Germline assignment: CDR1 SGDLS and CDR2 YYNGEE. The CDR3 bases are TGTGCCAGCAGCGGGGCTGGAGGTAACTATGGCTACACCTTC. Residues: CASSGAGGNYGYTF.

The chain uses TRBV15 and TRBJ2-1, with 9 bases lining up with TRBD1. Germline CDR1 is LNHNV and CDR2 is YYDKDF (reference sequence). This CDR3 contains 18 residues. J gave up 5 bases and V 4 bases, and 15 bases lay outside the gene matches. The CDR3 region is CATSTLGLNRDRDNEQFF. Here the CDR3 DNA reads TGTGCCACCAGCACCCTGGGCCTGAACAGGGACAGGGACAATGAGCAGTTCTTC.

The DNA of the CDR3 is TGTGCCAGCAGTTACTTAACCGGGACAGAGTATGGCTACACCTTC. This codes for CASSYLTGTEYGYTF. V is TRBV6-2 or TRBV6-3 and J is TRBJ1-2; 7 nucleotides agree with TRBD1. With V trimmed by 1 base and J by 5 bases, 7 bases remained unmatched. The CDR3 sequence is 15 residues long. The germline V gene encodes CDR1 MNHEY and CDR2 SVGEGT.

This rearrangement joins TRBV19 to TRBJ1-2; 11 nucleotides match TRBD1. From germline, CDR1 is LNHDA and CDR2 SQIVND (reference sequence). The length of the CDR3 is 14 residues. The ends lost 3 bases at V and 7 bases at J; junction bases unmatched: 4. As DNA, the CDR3 is TGTGCCAGTAGTATTCAGGACAGGGGGCTTGGCTACACCTTC. It specifies CASSIQDRGLGYTF.

This chain connects TRBV28 to TRBJ2-4, with D tentatively TRBD1 (7 bases). Trimming shortened V by 6 bases and J by 0 bases, and 15 bases separated the two germline ends. Per germline, CDR1 MDHEN and CDR2 SYDVKM. The CDR3 contains 16 residues. CDR3 sequence reads: CASSWFRGEAKNIQYF. The CDR3 bases are TGTGCCAGCAGCTGGTTCAGGGGGGAAGCCAAAAACATTCAGTACTTC.

The chain carries TRBV9 and TRBJ2-2; 7 bases are a match to TRBD1. Per the germline V gene, CDR1 is SGDLS and CDR2 is YYNGEE. The length of the CDR3 is 13 residues. V dropped 7 bases and J dropped 7; count of bases not matched to a gene: 7. In nucleotides, the CDR3 is TGTGCCAGCCGGAGACAGGGATACGGGGAGCTGTTTTTT. Protein product: CASRRQGYGELFF.

The chain joins TRBV11-2 to TRBJ2-7; unclear D gene. V was pared by 4 bases and J by 4 bases, with 5 bases between. CDR1 and CDR2 from the germline V gene are SGHAT and FQNNGV. CDR3 length: 11 residues. DNA for the CDR3: TGTGCCAGCAGCTCCATGTACGAGCAGTACTTC. Amino acids: CASSSMYEQYF. The whole variable domain, filled in from reference TRBV11-2 and TRBJ2-7, reads EAGVAQSPRYKIIEKRQSVAFWCNPISGHATLYWYQQILGQGPKLLIQFQNNGVVDDSQLPKDRFSAERLKGVDSTLKIQPAKLEDSAVYLCASSSMYEQYFGPGTRLTVT.

The V gene is TRBV28, the J gene TRBJ1-4; maybe TRBD1 (5 bases). The V and J ends lost 6 bases and 5 bases respectively, with 16 bases between them. Germline CDR1 and CDR2: MDHEN and SYDVKM. The length of the CDR3 is 15 residues. The CDR3 DNA follows: TGTGCCAGCAGCGCCTCGTCCGGGGGAAATGAAAAACTGTTTTTT. Its translation is CASSASSGGNEKLFF.

The chain carries TRBV6-5 and TRBJ1-2; no clear D. The length of the CDR3 is 15 residues. Trimming stripped 5 bases from V and 4 bases from J, with 17 bases between. CDR1 MNHEY and CDR2 SVGAGI come from the germline V gene. The CDR3: CASSTSGRARYGYTF. The CDR3 DNA follows: TGTGCCAGCAGTACGTCCGGGAGAGCTCGCTATGGCTACACCTTC.

This chain joins TRBV4-1 and TRBJ2-7; the D is unclear. V was trimmed by 4 bases and J by 5 bases, leaving 18 bases between them. The CDR3 runs to 15 residues. The germline gives CDR1 MGHRA, CDR2 YSYEKL. The CDR3 DNA reads as TGCGCCAGCAGCCCCGCAGCAAGCGTACCTCACGAGCAGTACTTC. Its protein product is CASSPAASVPHEQYF.

The chain combines TRBV6-4 with TRBJ2-3, with 11 bases that match TRBD2. CDR1 is MRHNA, CDR2 SNTAGT, per germline. The CDR3 length is 15 residues. Trimming at V came to 5 bases and at J to 5 bases, leaving 6 bases not matched to a gene. DNA for the CDR3: TGTGCCAGCAGTTTTAGCGGGGGGGCCGTAGATACGCAGTATTTT. Protein product: CASSFSGGAVDTQYF.

This clone was found once. The chain uses TRBV9 and TRBJ1-5; D not resolved. This CDR3 is built from 14 residues. Germline loops: CDR1 SGDLS, CDR2 YYNGEE. Trimming shortened V by 2 bases and J by 5 bases, and 11 bases separated the two germline ends. The CDR3 bases are TGTGCCAGCAGCGTCTGGGGAGGAGATCAGCCCCAGCATTTT. Translation: CASSVWGGDQPQHF.

The CDR3 protein is CASSPDSSHSPLHF. CDR3 DNA: TGTGCCAGCAGTCCTGACAGTTCGCATTCACCCCTCCACTTT. The chain is built from TRBV6-5 and TRBJ1-6, with a possible D match to TRBD1 (5 bases). Germline V CDR1 and CDR2: MNHEY, SVGAGI. The CDR3 runs 14 residues. Trimming removed 5 bases from V and 8 bases from J, with 13 bases in between.

This clone was detected only once. The chain links TRBV30 to TRBJ2-7; 11 bases fit TRBD2. Germline values: CDR1 GTSNPN, CDR2 SVGIG (reference sequence). The CDR3 length is 14 residues. V lost 5 bases and J lost 6; bases outside the gene matches: 9. The DNA for the CDR3 is TGTGCCTGGTCGATAGCGGGAGGGTCCCGCGAGCAGTACTTC. Its protein is CAWSIAGGSREQYF.

V gene TRBV18 combines with J gene TRBJ1-1; D gene unclear. The CDR3 totals 12 residues. V was pared by 5 bases and J by 5 bases, with 9 bases between. Germline V gene data show CDR1 as KGHSH and CDR2 as LQKENI. The CDR3 is CASSGQRTEAFF. The CDR3 bases are TGTGCCAGCTCAGGGCAGAGAACTGAAGCTTTCTTT.

The chain combines TRBV19 with TRBJ2-1; D unclear. V was trimmed by 6 bases and J by 9 bases, leaving 21 bases between them. Per germline, CDR1 LNHDA and CDR2 SQIVND (reference sequence). This CDR3 comprises 15 residues. This CDR3 is CASSLAGQTIREQFF. Written as DNA, the CDR3 is TGTGCCAGTAGCTTAGCCGGCCAAACGATCCGTGAGCAGTTCTTC.

This clone is a singleton in its sample. V gene TRBV10-1 combines with J gene TRBJ2-7; D may be TRBD1 (5 bases). The CDR3 length is 12 residues. Germline V gene data show CDR1 as WNHNN and CDR2 as SYGVQD (reference sequence). V was cut by 6 bases and J by 1 base, with 7 bases left in between. The chain's CDR3 is CASSRVSYEQYF. The CDR3 nucleotides read TGCGCCAGCAGCAGGGTATCCTACGAGCAGTACTTC.

In its sample, this clone was seen a few times. The chain employs TRBV4-2 and TRBJ2-5; D possibly corresponds to TRBD2 (5 bases). The CDR3 spans 15 residues. V was cut by 1 base and J by 3 bases, with 12 bases left in between. CDR1 and CDR2 (germline): LGHNA, YNFKEQ. In DNA, the CDR3 is TGTGCCAGCAGCCAAGGCGCACTAGTTGAAGAGACCCAGTACTTC. Protein sequence: CASSQGALVEETQYF.

The chain is built from TRBV9 and TRBJ1-2; 8 bases map to TRBD1. The germline V gene has CDR1 SGDLS and CDR2 YYNGEE. CDR3 length: 15 amino acids. Trimming removed 0 bases from V and 5 bases from J; junction bases left unmatched: 6. CDR3 DNA: TGTGCCAGCAGCGTAGAGGGGACAGGTGGATATGGCTACACCTTC. Translation gives CASSVEGTGGYGYTF.

V usage is TRBV16 and J usage is TRBJ2-2; 10 positions match TRBD2. The length of the CDR3 is 16 residues. J gave up 2 bases and V 4 bases, and 4 bases lay outside the gene matches. CDR1 is KGHSY, CDR2 FQNENV, per germline. DNA for the CDR3: TGTGCCAGCAGCCCAGGACTAGCGGCCAACACCGGGGAGCTGTTTTTT. Protein: CASSPGLAANTGELFF.